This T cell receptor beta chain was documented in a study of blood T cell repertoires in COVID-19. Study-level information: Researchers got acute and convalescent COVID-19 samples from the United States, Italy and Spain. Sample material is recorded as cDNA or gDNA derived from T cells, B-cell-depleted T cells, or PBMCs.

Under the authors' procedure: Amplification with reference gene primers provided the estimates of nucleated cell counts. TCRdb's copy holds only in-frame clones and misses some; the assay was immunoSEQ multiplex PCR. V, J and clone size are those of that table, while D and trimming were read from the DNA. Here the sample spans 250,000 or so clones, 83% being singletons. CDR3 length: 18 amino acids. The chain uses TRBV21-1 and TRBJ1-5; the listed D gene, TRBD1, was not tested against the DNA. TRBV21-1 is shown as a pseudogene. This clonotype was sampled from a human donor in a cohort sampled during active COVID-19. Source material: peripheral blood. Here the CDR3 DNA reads TGTGCCAGCAGCAAAGGAGGGTGGGGGCCGGCGAGCAATCAGCCCCAGCATTTT. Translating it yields CASSKGGWGPASNQPQHF.